These T cell receptor beta chains were read from a single sample in a study of blood T cell repertoires in COVID-19. The protocol was immunoSEQ multiplex PCR, while the TCRdb copy is restricted to in-frame clones and leaves out a portion. The sample records about 440,000 clones, more than 85% being singletons. The sequenced sample consisted of peripheral blood. All receptors come from a woman aged 25 to 39 with acute or convalescent COVID-19. CDR3s include the opening cysteine and the closing phenylalanine or tryptophan. A D gene is named only where the DNA matches it firmly.

D gene: TRBD1
V gene: TRBV6-6
CDR3 length: 18
J gene: TRBJ1-3
CDR3 DNA: TGTGCCAGCAGTCTATTGCCCCCGGACAGGGTGACTGGAAACACCATATATTTT
CDR3 protein: CASSLLPPDRVTGNTIYF

D gene: NA
V gene: TRBV11-3
CDR3 length: 14
J gene: TRBJ2-2
CDR3 DNA: TGTGCCAGCAGCTCCGGGACATGGGGCGGGGAGCTGTTTTTT
CDR3 protein: CASSSGTWGGELFF

D gene: NA
V gene: TRBV7-8
CDR3 length: 16
J gene: TRBJ2-1
CDR3 DNA: TGTGCCAGCAGCTTATTGAGGGGGAGCTCCTACAATGAGCAGTTCTTC
CDR3 protein: CASSLLRGSSYNEQFF

D gene: NA
V gene: TRBV19
CDR3 length: 16
J gene: TRBJ1-5
CDR3 DNA: TGTGCCAGTGAACAGGAGAATTACCCTAGCAATCAGCCCCAGCATTTT
CDR3 protein: CASEQENYPSNQPQHF

D gene: TRBD2
V gene: TRBV19
CDR3 length: 14
J gene: TRBJ2-3
CDR3 DNA: TGTGCCGGCCCGAGGCGGGGGTGCACAGATACGCAGTATTTT
CDR3 protein: CAGPRRGCTDTQYF

D gene: NA
V gene: TRBV27
CDR3 length: 16
J gene: TRBJ1-6
CDR3 DNA: TGTGCCAGCAGTTATGGAAGGGGAACCCATAATTCACCCCTCCACTTT
CDR3 protein: CASSYGRGTHNSPLHF

D gene: NA
V gene: TRBV6-5
CDR3 length: 16
J gene: TRBJ2-7
CDR3 DNA: TGTGCCAGCAGTTTGTTTGCAGGGTACGAAGGCTACGAGCAGTACTTC
CDR3 protein: CASSLFAGYEGYEQYF

D gene: TRBD1
V gene: TRBV24-1
CDR3 length: 17
J gene: TRBJ2-1
CDR3 DNA: TGTGCCACCAGTGACAAAACCCCGGGACAGGGTATTGATGAGCAGTTCTTC
CDR3 protein: CATSDKTPGQGIDEQFF

D gene: NA
V gene: TRBV15
CDR3 length: 15
J gene: TRBJ1-5
CDR3 DNA: TGTGCCACCAGCAGAGGGGCAGGGTTGGGTCAGCCCCAGCATTTT
CDR3 protein: CATSRGAGLGQPQHF

D gene: TRBD1
V gene: TRBV5-4
CDR3 length: 15
J gene: TRBJ2-5
CDR3 DNA: TGTGCCAGCAGCCTGGGGGACAGGGGGCGGGAGACCCAGTACTTC
CDR3 protein: CASSLGDRGRETQYF

D gene: NA
V gene: TRBV18
CDR3 length: 17
J gene: TRBJ1-3
CDR3 DNA: TGTGCCAGCTCACCGGGGACTCCGTCGAGCTCTGGAAACACCATATATTTT
CDR3 protein: CASSPGTPSSSGNTIYF

D gene: TRBD2
V gene: TRBV6-5
CDR3 length: 14
J gene: TRBJ2-1
CDR3 DNA: TGTGCCAGCCGTTGGCGGGGGGCCTACAATGAGCAGTTCTTC
CDR3 protein: CASRWRGAYNEQFF